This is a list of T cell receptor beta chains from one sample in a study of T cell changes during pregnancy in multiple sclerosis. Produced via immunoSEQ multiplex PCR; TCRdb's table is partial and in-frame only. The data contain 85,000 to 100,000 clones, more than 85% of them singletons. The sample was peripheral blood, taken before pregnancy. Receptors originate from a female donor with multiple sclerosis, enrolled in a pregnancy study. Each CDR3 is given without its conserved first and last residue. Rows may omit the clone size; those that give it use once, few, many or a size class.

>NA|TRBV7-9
ASSTPGPQGAYEQY
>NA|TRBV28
ASSLSNTGELF
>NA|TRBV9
ASSVSQLGDTLH
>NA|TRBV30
AWTPPRGDQPQH
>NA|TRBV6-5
ASRKTSGNNEQF
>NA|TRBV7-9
ASSTQGAEGYT
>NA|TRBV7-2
ASSPRSGLTLNTGELF
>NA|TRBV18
ASSPDRDTQY
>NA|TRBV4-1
ASSQDPLAYNEQF
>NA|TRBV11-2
ASSPKRGSTEAF
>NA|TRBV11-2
ASSLDYRVPFYEQY
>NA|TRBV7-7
ASSSLRSSGGANVLT
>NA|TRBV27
ASSPWTLDRQETQY
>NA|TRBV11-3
ASSLNGWGRGETEAF
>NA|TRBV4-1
ASSQGGTRWLTKNIQY
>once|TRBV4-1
ASSQRLAGFGDEQF
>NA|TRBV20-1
SAPTGEEQY
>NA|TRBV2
ASKQRGNTGELF
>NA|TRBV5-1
ASRAGGENYGYT
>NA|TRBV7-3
ASSESGTGLYEQY
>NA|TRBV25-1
ASSPSAGEVTEAF
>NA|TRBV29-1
SVEDRAYEQY
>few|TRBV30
AWSTPLGPQH
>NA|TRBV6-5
ASSSRQAADQPQH
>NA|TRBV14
ASSQEALAGADTQY
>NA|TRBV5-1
ASSRTPGTPSNEKLF
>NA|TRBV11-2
ASSSGGDEQF
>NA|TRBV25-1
ASSDRGVGTIY
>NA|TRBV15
ATSRDPPGLAGGHQRSYNEQF
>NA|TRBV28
ASSSAGRDTQY
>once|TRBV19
ASSLSGSSYNEQF
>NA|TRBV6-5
ASSRGGLNTEAF
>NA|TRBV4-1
ASSQEGSGGGFTDTQY
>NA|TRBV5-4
ASSYLSGTKETQY
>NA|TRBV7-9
ASSWTGGGGYT
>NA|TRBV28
ASSSDIYGYT
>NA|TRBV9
ASTTATSGNTIY
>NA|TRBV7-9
ASSFGQGNQPQH
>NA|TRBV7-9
ASRGTNTYEQY
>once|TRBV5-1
ASSPTAGEPGGYSPLH
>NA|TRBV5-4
ASNWGGVRAGYT
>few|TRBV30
AWSVRRTNEKLF
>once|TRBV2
ASSEKGQGYGYT